This passage covers 7 T cell receptor beta chains from one sample sequenced in a study of T cell repertoires in cytomegalovirus infection (dated by TCRdb to about 2019). In light of the paper, this sample's treatment or condition label describes: in vitro stimulation with specific CMV peptide epitopes to enrich CMV-specific T cells. Antigens of these TCRs are unknown. Sequencer: Illumina HiSeq 1500. TCRdb reprocessed the public reads (quality trimming at Q25 with fastp, clone calling with MiXCR) and kept in-frame beta chains. For every CDR3 protein sequence, its rows merge into one entry that carries the most common genes and DNA. This sample has roughly 500,000 distinct CDR3 sequences in its table, and about 33% of those were observed once. The ten most abundant clones make up roughly a sixth of the sample. Source: cultured PBMCs, taken from culture after CMV antigen stimulation. These receptor sequences come from a human donor in good health (CMV status not recorded). Some clones in this sample may be carry-over from other donors' samples.

This clonotype occurred a few times. J is TRBJ2-5 and V is TRBV7-6, with D uncertain. Trimming cost V 5 bases and J 7 bases, with 11 bases left between them. The germline V gene encodes CDR1 SGHVS and CDR2 FNYEAQ. This CDR3 has 12 residues. CDR3 nucleotides: TGTGCCAGCAGCCATCCCTTTGGGACCCAGTACTTC. This encodes CASSHPFGTQYF. The variable domain in full, with the rest retrieved from reference TRBV7-6 and TRBJ2-5, is GAGVSQSPRYKVTKRGQDVALRCDPISGHVSLYWYRQALGQGPEFLTYFNYEAQQDKSGLPNDRFSAERPEGSISTLTIQRTEQRDSAMYRCASSHPFGTQYFGPGTRLLVL.

The V gene is TRBV4-3, the J gene TRBJ1-5; no definite D call. CDR3 length: 13 amino acids. Germline V gene lookup returns CDR1 LGHNA and CDR2 YSLEER. With 0 bases removed from V and 6 bases from J, the gap between germline ends came to 6 bases. CDR3 residues: CASSQDEGQPQHF. In DNA form, the CDR3 reads TGCGCCAGCAGCCAAGACGAGGGTCAGCCCCAGCATTTT.

This clonotype turned up a few times. The chain combines TRBV12-3 or TRBV12-4 with TRBJ1-2; D not certain. This CDR3 is 13 amino acids long. With 5 bases removed from V and 5 bases from J, the gap between germline ends came to 12 bases. The CDR3 DNA follows: TGTGCCAGCAGTCCTCTCCTATTATATGGCTACACCTTC. Protein sequence: CASSPLLLYGYTF.

V usage is TRBV11-3 and J usage is TRBJ2-3; D call uncertain. CDR1 is SGHNT, CDR2 YENEEA, per germline. The CDR3 runs to 12 residues. The V and J ends lost 5 bases and 6 bases respectively, with 9 bases between them. The CDR3 is CASSPLDDTQYF. The CDR3, as DNA: TGTGCCAGCAGCCCACTGGATGATACGCAGTATTTT.

This clonotype has only a few counts. The chain has TRBV18 and TRBJ2-3; the D gene is possibly TRBD2 (5 bases). Germline CDR1 and CDR2: KGHSH and LQKENI. V was trimmed by 4 bases and J by 1 base, leaving 12 bases between them. The CDR3 length is 15 residues. CDR3 sequence: CASSLTAEGTDTQYF. CDR3 bases: TGTGCCAGCTCACTTACAGCGGAGGGCACAGATACGCAGTATTTT.

In the case of this clonotype: Germline is not matched at one junction end, which may reflect a read error. The V call is TRBV13, the J call TRBJ1-1, with D unresolved. This CDR3 has 13 residues. Germline V gene sequence: CDR1 PRHDT, CDR2 FYEKMQ (reference sequence). This CDR3 is CASSIGPSPEAFF. In DNA form, the CDR3 reads TGTGCCAGCAGCATAGGCCCCTCACCTGAAGCTTTCTTT.

This clonotype occurred a few times. The V gene is TRBV6-6, the J gene TRBJ1-2; D remains unclear. This CDR3 is built from 17 residues. Germline CDR1 and CDR2: MNHNY and SVGAGI (reference sequence). Between the trimmed V and J ends, which lost 0 bases and 4 bases, there was a span of 18 bases. The CDR3 DNA reads TGTGCCAGCAGTTACTCGGCAGACCCCACGATATTCTATGGCTACACCTTC. Protein product: CASSYSADPTIFYGYTF.